This TCR beta chain stems from a study of blood T cell repertoires in COVID-19. The overall study: Collection of acute and convalescent COVID-19 samples took place in the United States, Italy and Spain. PBMCs, B-cell-depleted T cells, or T cells were the source of the cDNA or gDNA that made up the material.

There are 12 residues in the CDR3. V was clipped by 6 bases and J by 8 bases; unmatched bases: 3. The germline V gene has CDR1 MNHEY and CDR2 SMNVEV (reference sequence). Original methodology: Cell counts per sample came from amplifying reference gene primers. The data were produced by immunoSEQ multiplex PCR, yet TCRdb's version contains in-frame clones alone and is incomplete. The V and J calls and clone size are taken from that table; D and trimming were inferred from the DNA. The repertoire holds some 75,000 clones, about 89% seen once, with 0.55% to 0.75% in the top ten. J is TRBJ1-4 and V is TRBV27, with TRBD1 identical over 7 bases. The source of this sequence is a man in his sixties with acute or convalescent COVID-19. Specimen: peripheral blood. For the CDR3, the DNA is TGTGCCAGCAGGAGACAGGGCGAAAAACTGTTTTTT. This gives the protein CASRRQGEKLFF.